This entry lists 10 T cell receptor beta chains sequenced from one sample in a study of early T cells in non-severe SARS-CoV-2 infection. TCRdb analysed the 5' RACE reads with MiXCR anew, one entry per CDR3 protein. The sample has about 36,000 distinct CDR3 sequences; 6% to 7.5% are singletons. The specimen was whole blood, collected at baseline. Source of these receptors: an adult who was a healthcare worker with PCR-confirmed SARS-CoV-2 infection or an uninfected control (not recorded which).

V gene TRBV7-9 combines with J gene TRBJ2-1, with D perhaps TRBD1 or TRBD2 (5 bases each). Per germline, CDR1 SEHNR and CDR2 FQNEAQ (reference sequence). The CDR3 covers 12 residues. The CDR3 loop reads CVGTPLGGEQFF. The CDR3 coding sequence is TGTGTCGGGACCCCGCTTGGGGGTGAGCAGTTCTTC.

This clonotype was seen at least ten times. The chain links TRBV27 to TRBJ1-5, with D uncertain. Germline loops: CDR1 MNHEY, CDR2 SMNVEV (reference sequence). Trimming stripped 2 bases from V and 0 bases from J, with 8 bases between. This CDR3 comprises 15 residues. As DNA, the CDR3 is TGTGCCAGCAGTTTAAGGTTCGATAGCAATCAGCCCCAGCATTTT. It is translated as CASSLRFDSNQPQHF.

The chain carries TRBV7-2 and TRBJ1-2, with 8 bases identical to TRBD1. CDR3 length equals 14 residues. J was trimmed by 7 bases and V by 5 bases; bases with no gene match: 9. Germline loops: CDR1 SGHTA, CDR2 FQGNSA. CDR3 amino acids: CASSPDRGRVGYTF. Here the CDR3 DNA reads TGTGCCAGCAGCCCAGACAGGGGTCGAGTTGGCTACACCTTC.

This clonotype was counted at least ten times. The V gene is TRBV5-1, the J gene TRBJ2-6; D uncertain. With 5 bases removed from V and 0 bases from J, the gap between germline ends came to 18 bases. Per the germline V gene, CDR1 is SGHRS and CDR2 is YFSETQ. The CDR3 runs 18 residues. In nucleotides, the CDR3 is TGCGCCAGCAGTTTAGGCGGTTTAACTGGCTCTGGGGCCAACGTCCTGACTTTC. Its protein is CASSLGGLTGSGANVLTF.

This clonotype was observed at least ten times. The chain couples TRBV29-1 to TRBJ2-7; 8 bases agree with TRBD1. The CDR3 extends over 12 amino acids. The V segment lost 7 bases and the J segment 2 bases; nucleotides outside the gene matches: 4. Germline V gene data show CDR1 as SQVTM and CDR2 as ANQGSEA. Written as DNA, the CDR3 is TGCAGCGCCCGGACAGGGACCTACGAGCAGTACTTC. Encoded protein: CSARTGTYEQYF.

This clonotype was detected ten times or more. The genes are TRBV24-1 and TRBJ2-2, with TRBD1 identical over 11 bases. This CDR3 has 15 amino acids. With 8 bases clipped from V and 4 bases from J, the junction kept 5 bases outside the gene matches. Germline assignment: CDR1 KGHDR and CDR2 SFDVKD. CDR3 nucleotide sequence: TGTGCCACCACGGGACAGGGGGATCCCACCGGGGAGCTGTTTTTT. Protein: CATTGQGDPTGELFF.

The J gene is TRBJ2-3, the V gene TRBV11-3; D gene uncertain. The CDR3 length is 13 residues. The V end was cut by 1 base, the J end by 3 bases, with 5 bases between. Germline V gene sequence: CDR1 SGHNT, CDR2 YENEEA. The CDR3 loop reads CASSLGPTDTQYF. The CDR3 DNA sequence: TGTGCCAGCAGCTTAGGTCCGACAGATACGCAGTATTTT.

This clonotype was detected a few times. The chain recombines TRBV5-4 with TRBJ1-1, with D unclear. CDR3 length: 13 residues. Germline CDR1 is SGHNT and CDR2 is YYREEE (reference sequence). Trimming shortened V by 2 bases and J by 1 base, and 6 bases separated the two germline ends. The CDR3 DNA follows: TGTGCCAGCAGCTTTCCCCAGAACACTGAAGCTTTCTTT. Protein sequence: CASSFPQNTEAFF.

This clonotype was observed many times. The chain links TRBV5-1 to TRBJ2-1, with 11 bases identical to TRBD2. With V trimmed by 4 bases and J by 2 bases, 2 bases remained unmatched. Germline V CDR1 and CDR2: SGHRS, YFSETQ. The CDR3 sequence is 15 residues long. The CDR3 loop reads CASSIAGGTYNEQFF. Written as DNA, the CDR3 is TGCGCCAGCAGCATAGCGGGAGGGACCTACAATGAGCAGTTCTTC.

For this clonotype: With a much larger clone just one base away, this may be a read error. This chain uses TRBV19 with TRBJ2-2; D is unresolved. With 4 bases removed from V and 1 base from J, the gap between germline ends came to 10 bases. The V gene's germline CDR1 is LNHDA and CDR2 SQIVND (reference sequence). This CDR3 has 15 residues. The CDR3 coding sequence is TGTGCCAGTAGTACCGGCGGAATGAACACCGGGGAGCTGTTTTTT. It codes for CASSTGGMNTGELFF.